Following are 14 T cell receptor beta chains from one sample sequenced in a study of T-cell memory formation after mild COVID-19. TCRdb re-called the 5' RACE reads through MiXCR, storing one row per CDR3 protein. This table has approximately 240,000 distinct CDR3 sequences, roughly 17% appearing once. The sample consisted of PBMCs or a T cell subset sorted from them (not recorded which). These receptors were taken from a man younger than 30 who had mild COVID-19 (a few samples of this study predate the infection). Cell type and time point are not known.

In DNA form, the CDR3 reads TGTGCCACCAGTGAGGGACTTAGCACAGATACGCAGTATTTT. Amino acid sequence: CATSEGLSTDTQYF. V is TRBV24-1 and J is TRBJ2-3; tentatively, D is TRBD2 (6 bases). The CDR3 spans 14 residues. The V gene's germline CDR1 is KGHDR and CDR2 SFDVKD. V lost 4 bases and J lost 0, with 7 bases in between.

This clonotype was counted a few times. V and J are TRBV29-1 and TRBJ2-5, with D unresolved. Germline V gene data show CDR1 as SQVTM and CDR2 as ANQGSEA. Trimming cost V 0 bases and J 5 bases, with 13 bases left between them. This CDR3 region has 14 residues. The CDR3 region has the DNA TGCAGCGTTGAAGAGCGAGGCCCGAGGGAGACCCAGTACTTC. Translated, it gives CSVEERGPRETQYF.

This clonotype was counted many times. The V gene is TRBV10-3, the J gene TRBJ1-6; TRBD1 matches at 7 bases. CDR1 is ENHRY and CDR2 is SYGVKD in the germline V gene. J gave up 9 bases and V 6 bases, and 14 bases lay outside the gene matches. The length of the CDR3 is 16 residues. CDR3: CAISQGTGTAPSPLHF. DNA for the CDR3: TGTGCCATCAGCCAAGGGACCGGGACAGCACCTTCACCCCTCCACTTT.

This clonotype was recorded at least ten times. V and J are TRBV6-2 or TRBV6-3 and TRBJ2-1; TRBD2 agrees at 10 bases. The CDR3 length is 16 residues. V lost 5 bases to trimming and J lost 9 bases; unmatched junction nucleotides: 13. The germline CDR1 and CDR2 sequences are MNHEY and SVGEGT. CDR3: CASSPRGAGGRGEQFF. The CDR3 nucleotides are TGTGCCAGCAGTCCCCGCGGAGCGGGGGGGCGTGGTGAGCAGTTCTTC.

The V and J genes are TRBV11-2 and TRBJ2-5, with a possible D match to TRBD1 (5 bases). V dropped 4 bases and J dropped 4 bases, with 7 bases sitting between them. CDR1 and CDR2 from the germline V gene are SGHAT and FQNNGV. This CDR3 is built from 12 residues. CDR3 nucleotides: TGTGCCAGCAGCTCCCAGGGAGAGACCCAGTACTTC. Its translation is CASSSQGETQYF.

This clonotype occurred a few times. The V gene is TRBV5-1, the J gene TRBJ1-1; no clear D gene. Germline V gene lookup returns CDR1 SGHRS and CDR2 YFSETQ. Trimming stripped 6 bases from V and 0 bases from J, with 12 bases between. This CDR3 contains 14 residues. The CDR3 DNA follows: TGCGCCAGCAAGTCTGCACAGCTGAACACTGAAGCTTTCTTT. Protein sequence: CASKSAQLNTEAFF.

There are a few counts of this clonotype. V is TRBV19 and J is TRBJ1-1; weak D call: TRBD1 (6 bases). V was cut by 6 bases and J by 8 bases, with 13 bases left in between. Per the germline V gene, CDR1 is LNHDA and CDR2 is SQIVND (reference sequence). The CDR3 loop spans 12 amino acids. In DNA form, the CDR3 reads TGTGCCAGTAGCGCGGATACAGGGGAAGCTTTCTTT. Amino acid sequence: CASSADTGEAFF. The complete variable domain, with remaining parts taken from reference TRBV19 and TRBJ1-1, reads DGGITQSPKYLFRKEGQNVTLSCEQNLNHDAMYWYRQDPGQGLRLIYYSQIVNDFQKGDIAEGYSVSREKKESFPLTVTSAQKNPTAFYLCASSADTGEAFFGQGTRLTVV.

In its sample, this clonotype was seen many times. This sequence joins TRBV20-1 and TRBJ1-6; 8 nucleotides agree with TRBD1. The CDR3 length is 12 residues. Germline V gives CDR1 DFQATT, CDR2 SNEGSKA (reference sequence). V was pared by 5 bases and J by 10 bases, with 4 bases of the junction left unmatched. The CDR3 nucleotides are TGCAGTGCTCGACAGGGGATCTCACCCCTCCACTTT. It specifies CSARQGISPLHF.

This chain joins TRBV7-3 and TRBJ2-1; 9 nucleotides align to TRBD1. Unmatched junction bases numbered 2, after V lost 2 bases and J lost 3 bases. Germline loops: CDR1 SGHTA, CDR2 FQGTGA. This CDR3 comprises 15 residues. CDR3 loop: CASSLEGQGYNEQFF. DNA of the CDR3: TGTGCCAGCAGCTTAGAGGGACAGGGCTACAATGAGCAGTTCTTC.

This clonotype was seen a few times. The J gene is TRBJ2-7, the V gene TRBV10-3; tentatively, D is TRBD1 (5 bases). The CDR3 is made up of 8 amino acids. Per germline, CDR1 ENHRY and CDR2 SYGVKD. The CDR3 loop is CAGPEQYV. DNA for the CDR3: TGTGCGGGGCCTGAGCAGTACGTC.

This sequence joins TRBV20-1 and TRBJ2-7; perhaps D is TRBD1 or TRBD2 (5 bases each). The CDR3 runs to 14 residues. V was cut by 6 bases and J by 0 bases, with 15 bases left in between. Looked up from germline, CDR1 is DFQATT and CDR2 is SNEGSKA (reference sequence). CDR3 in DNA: TGCAGTGCATCCGGGACCCAGAGCTCCTACGAGCAGTACTTC. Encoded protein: CSASGTQSSYEQYF.

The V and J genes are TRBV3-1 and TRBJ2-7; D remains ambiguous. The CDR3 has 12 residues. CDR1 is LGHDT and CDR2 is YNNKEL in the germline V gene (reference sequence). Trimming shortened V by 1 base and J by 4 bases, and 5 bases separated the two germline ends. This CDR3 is CASSQATYEQYF. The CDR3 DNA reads TGTGCCAGCAGCCAAGCTACGTACGAGCAGTACTTC.

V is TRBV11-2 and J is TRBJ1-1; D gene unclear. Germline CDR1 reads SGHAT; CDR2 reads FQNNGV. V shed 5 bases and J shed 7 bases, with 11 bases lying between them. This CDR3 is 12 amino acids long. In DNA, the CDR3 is TGTGCCAGCAGCCCGAGGGCCAGTGAAGCTTTCTTT. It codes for CASSPRASEAFF.

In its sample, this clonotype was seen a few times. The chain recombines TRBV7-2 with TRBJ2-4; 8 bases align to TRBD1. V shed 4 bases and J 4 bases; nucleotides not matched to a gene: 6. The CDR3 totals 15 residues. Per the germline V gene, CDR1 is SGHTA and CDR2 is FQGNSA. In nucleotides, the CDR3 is TGTGCCAGCAGCTCGCAGGGGGCAAGGAAAAACATTCAGTACTTC. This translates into CASSSQGARKNIQYF.